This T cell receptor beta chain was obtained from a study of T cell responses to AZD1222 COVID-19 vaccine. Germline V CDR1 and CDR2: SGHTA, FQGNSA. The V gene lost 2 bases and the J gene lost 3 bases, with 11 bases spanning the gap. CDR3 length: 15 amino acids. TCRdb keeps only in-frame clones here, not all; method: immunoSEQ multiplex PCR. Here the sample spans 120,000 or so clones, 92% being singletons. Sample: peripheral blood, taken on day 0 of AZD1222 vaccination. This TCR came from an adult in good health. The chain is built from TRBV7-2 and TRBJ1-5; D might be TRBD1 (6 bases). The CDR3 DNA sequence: TGTGCCAGCAGCTTATCACAGGGCTACAATCAGCCCCAGCATTTT. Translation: CASSLSQGYNQPQHF.